This T cell receptor (delta chain) is from a study of Vδ1+ human thymocytes. This clone has only a few counts. Its antigen is unknown. Germline lookup yields CDR1 TSWWSYY and CDR2 QGS. Trimming at V came to 3 bases and at J to 5 bases, leaving 21 bases not matched to a gene. The CDR3 is made up of 19 amino acids. The study, taken as a whole, reports: Thymic TRG and TRD repertoires appeared highly polyclonal, with Gaussian CDR3 length distributions.

Between 98% and 99.6% of sorted thymocytes were Vdelta1+. Extracted RNA was reverse transcribed into cDNA. CDR3 amplicons came from multiplex PCR with pooled V-gene forward and constant-region reverse primers. TCRdb re-called the multiplex PCR reads through CATT. The sample includes tens of thousands of delta-chain clones, more than 15% seen only once; the top ten take roughly 0.46%. The source material was Vdelta1+ gamma-delta thymocytes from the thymus. Specified subset: FACS-sorted CD3+ TCRalphabeta- TCRVdelta1+ TCRVdelta2- thymocytes. The receptor comes from a boy in the first two years of life who had congenital heart surgery. The rearrangement joins TRDV1 to TRDJ1; 7 bases agree with TRDD2. The CDR3 region has the DNA TGTGCTCTTGGGGACGCACTATTCCTACTTGGGCTGGGTGAAGATAAACTCATCTTT. It specifies CALGDALFLLGLGEDKLIF.